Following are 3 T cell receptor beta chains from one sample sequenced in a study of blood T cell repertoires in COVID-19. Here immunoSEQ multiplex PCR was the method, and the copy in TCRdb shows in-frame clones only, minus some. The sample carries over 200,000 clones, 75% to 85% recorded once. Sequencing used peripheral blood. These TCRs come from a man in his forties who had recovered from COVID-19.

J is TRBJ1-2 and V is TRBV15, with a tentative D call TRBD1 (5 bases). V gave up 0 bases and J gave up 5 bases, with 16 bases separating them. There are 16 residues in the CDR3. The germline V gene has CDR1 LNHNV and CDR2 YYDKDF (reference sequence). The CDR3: CATSRDQGDGIYGYTF. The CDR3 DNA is TGTGCCACCAGCAGAGACCAGGGTGATGGGATATATGGCTACACCTTC.

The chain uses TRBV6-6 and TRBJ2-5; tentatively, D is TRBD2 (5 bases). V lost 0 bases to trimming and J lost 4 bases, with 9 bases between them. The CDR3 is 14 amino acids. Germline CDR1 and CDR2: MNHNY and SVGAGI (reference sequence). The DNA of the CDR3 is TGTGCCAGCAGTTACTCGAGAGGGATAGAGACCCAGTACTTC. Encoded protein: CASSYSRGIETQYF.

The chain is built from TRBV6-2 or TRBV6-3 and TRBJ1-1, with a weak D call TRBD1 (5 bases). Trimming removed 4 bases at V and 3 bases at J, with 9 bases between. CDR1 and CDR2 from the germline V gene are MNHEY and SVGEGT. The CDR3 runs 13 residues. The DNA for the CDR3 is TGTGCCAGCAGTTGGGGGGGGGACACTGAAGCTTTCTTT. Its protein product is CASSWGGDTEAFF.